This T cell receptor beta chain was found in a study of blood T cells in healthy people across ages (dated by TCRdb to between 2015 and 2016). About the full investigation: In model experiments, template switching captured roughly one uniquely barcoded TCR beta cDNA molecule for every two T cells. To avoid experimental bias, donors of different ages were spread randomly across the sequencing lanes. The study measured age-related changes in TCR beta repertoire diversity using deep sequencing normalized with unique cDNA molecular identifiers. The donors were divided into four age groups: young (average about 16 years), middle-aged (over 35), aged (around 59) and long-lived (roughly 82). Using the same blood draw, the study looked at two additional independent replicas of 1 million unique cDNA reads for two donors, one aged 18 to 30 and the other aged 80 or older. General findings and caveats noted by the study authors: Because profiling used bulk unsorted PBMCs, naive and antigen-experienced compartments could not be compared conclusively. As age increased, observed TCR beta diversity per million T cells dropped in a roughly linear way, and a significant reduction was already evident by age 40. Because donor CMV infection status was unknown, age-related changes in expanded clonotypes were potentially confounded. A strong correlation was found between observed TCR beta diversity and the percentage of naive T cells measured by flow cytometry. Compared with the aged group, the long-lived group had more naive CD4+ T cells, fewer expanded clones and increased TCR diversity, suggesting age selection. Total diversity estimates from one million sequenced T cells were considered lower bounds and underestimates.

This clonotype is a singleton in its sample. The clone's antigen remains unknown. No qualities accompany the bases; no much larger clone lies one base away. The library was produced with 5' RACE. Instrument on record: Illumina HiSeq 2500. A second PCR of about 6 to 12 cycles was run with a J-beta primer mix and a sample-barcoded 5' primer. Each TCR beta cDNA molecule received a unique molecular identifier from a template-switch 5' adaptor carrying 12 random nucleotides. At least 2.5 million CDR3-containing paired-end reads were obtained from each sample. All of the RNA was converted into first-strand cDNA using the Mint cDNA synthesis kit, with a TRBC-specific oligonucleotide serving as the primer. Following uracil-DNA glycosylase treatment, a first 18-cycle PCR with universal primers M1SS and BC2_uni_R was performed on all cDNA. The study's own analysis went as follows. For normalization, 1 million high-quality reads were randomly selected from each sample, with every read carrying a distinct molecular identifier. Reads sharing molecular identifiers were discarded rather than binned into consensus sequences. MiTCR, set to a Q25 quality threshold and the strictest error-elimination algorithm, was used for CDR3 identification, clonotype clustering and error correction. A nonparametric unseen species model with Euler transformation was used to estimate a lower bound on total TCR beta diversity. The public reads were reanalyzed by TCRdb: fastp trimming at Q25, MiXCR alignment, in-frame beta chains only. Rows with one shared CDR3 protein collapse into an entry with the most common genes and DNA. It is TCRdb's table, rather than the study itself, that gives the V and J calls and clone size. This sample is represented by 1.5 million to 2 million distinct CDR3 sequences; less than 50% of them were singletons. The top ten clonotypes cover more than 2% of the sample.

The donors were roughly 39 Caucasian individuals from Russia, aged roughly 6 to 95 years, who were systemically healthy. Each donor gave approximately 9.3 milliliters of peripheral blood, collected into EDTA-treated Vacutainer tubes. Ficoll-Paque density-gradient centrifugation was used to isolate PBMCs, with at least 6.5 million per sample. Trizol reagent was used to extract total RNA from PBMCs, with at least 6 micrograms per sample. For every donor, flow cytometry on a PBMC aliquot measured the percentage of naive CD45RAhigh/CD27high T cells. The germline V gene (reference sequence) yields DFQATT for CDR1 and SNEGSKA for CDR2. Trimming takes 6 bases from V and 5 bases from J, and the germline ends sit 10 bases apart. The CDR3 numbers 11 residues from cysteine through phenylalanine. The kept DNA is CDR3 alone, 33 bases in frame from the first base.

The sequenced sample was blood. The origin of this receptor is a woman between 40 and 55 years old in good health. The sequence joins TRBV20-1 to TRBJ2-5, with the D gene not confidently named. The CDR3 protein is CSAPRSETQYF. The DNA sequence is TGCAGTGCCCCGAGGTCGGAGACCCAGTACTTC.